This TCR beta chain was sequenced during a study of early T cells in non-severe SARS-CoV-2 infection. Findings of the study overall: VDJdb matches were skewed toward anti-spike CD8 T cell responses.

TCRdb re-called the 5' RACE reads with MiXCR, one entry per CDR3 protein. The data show 70,000 to 75,000 distinct CDR3 sequences, roughly 12% seen once. As to this clonotype: Its antigen is still unknown.

This CDR3 region has 14 residues. CDR1 MNHEY and CDR2 SVGAGI come from the germline V gene. Trimming cost V 5 bases and J 10 bases, with 20 bases left between them. The clonotype comes from an adult who was a healthcare worker with PCR-confirmed SARS-CoV-2 infection or an uninfected control (not recorded which). The source material was whole blood. The chain is built from TRBV6-5 and TRBJ1-1; D might be TRBD1 (5 bases). The CDR3 DNA follows: TGTGCCAGCAGTCCTCTGGGCAGGGTCGAGCGAGCTTTCTTT. It encodes CASSPLGRVERAFF.